The 22 T cell receptor beta chains listed next were all sequenced from one sample in a study of blood T cell repertoires in COVID-19. Profiled with immunoSEQ multiplex PCR; TCRdb holds only in-frame clones, not every one. The sample has fewer than 250,000 clones, more than 60% seen once. Sequencing was done on a sample of peripheral blood. The receptor source for this set is a woman aged 45-65 years with acute or convalescent COVID-19.

This sequence joins TRBV2 and TRBJ2-3; D is unclear. Looked up from germline, CDR1 is SNHLY and CDR2 is FYNNEI. V shed 2 bases and J shed 2 bases, with 5 bases lying between them. This CDR3 is 13 amino acids long. The CDR3 protein is CASSEHHTDTQYF. CDR3 nucleotides: TGTGCCAGCAGTGAACATCACACAGATACGCAGTATTTT.

The chain joins TRBV10-3 to TRBJ1-5; tentatively, D is TRBD1 (5 bases). Germline loops: CDR1 ENHRY, CDR2 SYGVKD. V was clipped by 6 bases and J by 2 bases, with 14 bases between them. This CDR3 contains 15 residues. This CDR3 is CAIRRDAGGNQPQHF. The CDR3 nucleotides read TGTGCCATCAGGCGGGACGCTGGCGGCAATCAGCCCCAGCATTTT.

The chain carries TRBV18 and TRBJ2-2, with TRBD2 as a possible D gene (5 bases). Germline V lookup: CDR1 KGHSH, CDR2 LQKENI. This CDR3 spans 14 amino acids. V lost 6 bases, J lost 6 bases, and 14 bases lay in between. As DNA, the CDR3 is TGTGCCAGCTCGCCCAGCGGAATGTCCGGGGAGCTGTTTTTT. It codes for CASSPSGMSGELFF.

This rearrangement joins TRBV19 to TRBJ2-5; 8 nucleotides match TRBD1. The CDR3 consists of 16 residues. The ends lost 1 base at V and 3 bases at J; junction bases unmatched: 7. Germline V gene lookup returns CDR1 LNHDA and CDR2 SQIVND (reference sequence). The CDR3 is CASSIAGRTGKETQYF. The CDR3 bases are TGTGCCAGTAGTATAGCCGGTCGGACAGGGAAAGAGACCCAGTACTTC.

The genes are TRBV27 and TRBJ2-5, with D possibly TRBD2 on 5 matching bases. The V gene lost 4 bases and the J gene lost 0 bases, with 9 bases spanning the gap. Germline V CDR1 and CDR2: MNHEY, SMNVEV (reference sequence). The CDR3 sequence is 14 residues long. The CDR3 DNA follows: TGTGCCAGCAGTTATAGGCGGGACCAAGAGACCCAGTACTTC. Its translation: CASSYRRDQETQYF.

The rearrangement uses TRBV25-1 and TRBJ2-3; 14 nucleotides match TRBD2. From germline, CDR1 is MGHDK and CDR2 SYGVNS. With 6 bases clipped from V and 6 bases from J, the junction kept 14 bases outside the gene matches. The CDR3 covers 18 residues. CDR3 in DNA: TGTGCCAGCAGCCATCATCCGGGACTAGCGGGAGCATCCGATACGCAGTATTTT. It codes for CASSHHPGLAGASDTQYF.

The J gene is TRBJ1-2, the V gene TRBV28, with 9 bases that match TRBD1. V was clipped by 6 bases and J by 6 bases; unmatched bases: 11. Germline-derived CDR1 and CDR2 are MDHEN and SYDVKM. The CDR3 runs 15 residues. CDR3 amino acids: CASRLQGAPGDGYTF. CDR3 in DNA: TGTGCCAGCAGGTTACAGGGGGCGCCGGGGGATGGCTACACCTTC.

The J gene is TRBJ2-5, the V gene TRBV6-5; 7 bases map to TRBD1. The V segment lost 6 bases and the J segment 5 bases; nucleotides outside the gene matches: 9. There are 14 residues in the CDR3. Looked up from germline, CDR1 is MNHEY and CDR2 is SVGAGI. CDR3 protein: CASSPYRGVETQYF. CDR3 coding DNA: TGTGCCAGCAGCCCGTACAGGGGCGTCGAGACCCAGTACTTC.

The chain has TRBV24-1 and TRBJ2-2; 9 nucleotides align to TRBD1. The CDR3 has 18 residues. Germline CDR1 and CDR2: KGHDR and SFDVKD. The V and J ends lost 4 bases and 4 bases, in that order; junction bases with no gene match: 12. The CDR3 region is CATSDRTPGQGTTGELFF. CDR3 sequence (DNA): TGTGCCACCAGTGACCGAACCCCGGGACAGGGAACCACCGGGGAGCTGTTTTTT.

The chain links TRBV6-2 or TRBV6-3 to TRBJ1-3, with 7 bases matching TRBD1. V gave up 5 bases and J gave up 6 bases; unmatched junction bases: 10. This CDR3 contains 15 residues. Germline loops: CDR1 MNHEY, CDR2 SVGEGT. The CDR3: CASSDLTGSANTIYF. CDR3 in DNA: TGTGCCAGCAGTGACCTGACAGGGAGCGCAAACACCATATATTTT.

In DNA, the CDR3 is TGTGCCAGCAGCCCAACTAAGACTAGTTACGAGCAGTACTTC. Protein: CASSPTKTSYEQYF. J is TRBJ2-7 and V is TRBV5-6, with D perhaps matching TRBD2 (6 bases). V lost 4 bases, J lost 4 bases, and 15 bases lay in between. Germline V gives CDR1 SGHDT, CDR2 YYEEEE. The CDR3 spans 14 residues.

V and J are TRBV7-8 and TRBJ2-5, with TRBD1 matching 9 bases. After removal of 4 bases from V and 2 bases from J, the junction contained 11 bases not matched to a gene. The CDR3 has 17 amino acids. CDR1 and CDR2 from the germline V gene are SGHVS and FQNEAQ. The CDR3: CASSSSPGTGIQETQYF. CDR3 nucleotides: TGTGCCAGCAGCTCGTCCCCCGGGACAGGGATTCAAGAGACCCAGTACTTC.

This clone occurred a few times. The V gene is TRBV12-5, the J gene TRBJ1-3; perhaps TRBD1 as D (5 bases). V lost 4 bases to trimming and J lost 2 bases, with 9 bases between them. Germline-derived CDR1 and CDR2 are LGHNT and FRNRAP. There are 14 residues in the CDR3. The CDR3 spells CASGYSGAGNTIYF. The CDR3 bases are TGTGCTAGTGGTTATTCGGGGGCTGGAAACACCATATATTTT. Variable domain in full (rest from reference TRBV12-5 and TRBJ1-3): DARVTQTPRHKVTEMGQEVTMRCQPILGHNTVFWYRQTMMQGLELLAYFRNRAPLDDSGMPKDRFSAEMPDATLATLKIQPSEPRDSAVYFCASGYSGAGNTIYFGEGSWLTVV.

The chain combines TRBV11-3 with TRBJ2-2, with TRBD2 as a possible D gene (5 bases). Germline lookup yields CDR1 SGHNT and CDR2 YENEEA. Trimming removed 3 bases from V and 5 bases from J, with 13 bases in between. CDR3 length: 15 amino acids. CDR3 sequence (DNA): TGTGCCAGCAGCTTGAGGGTGGCGGAAACCGGGGAGCTGTTTTTT. This encodes CASSLRVAETGELFF.

CDR3 coding DNA: TGTGCCAGCAATCAGTATAATTCACCCCTCCACTTT. It encodes CASNQYNSPLHF. The rearrangement uses TRBV6-5 and TRBJ1-6; D is ambiguous. The CDR3 spans 12 residues. Germline V gene sequence: CDR1 MNHEY, CDR2 SVGAGI. Trimming removed 7 bases at V and 4 bases at J, with 5 bases between.

This chain uses TRBV29-1 with TRBJ1-1; no clear D gene. Germline V gene lookup returns CDR1 SQVTM and CDR2 ANQGSEA. This CDR3 is built from 14 residues. Trimming removed 2 bases from V and 4 bases from J, with 14 bases in between. CDR3 loop: CSVETGLVGTEAFF. The CDR3 DNA follows: TGCAGCGTTGAAACGGGGTTGGTTGGCACTGAAGCTTTCTTT.

The table lists this clone with a few counts. The chain combines TRBV7-8 with TRBJ1-2, with D perhaps matching TRBD1 (6 bases). The CDR3 has 16 residues. Germline CDR1 reads SGHVS; CDR2 reads FQNEAQ. V lost 5 bases and J lost 6, with 22 bases in between. CDR3 in amino acids: CASSGYGAGVPDGYTF. The DNA of the CDR3 is TGTGCCAGCAGCGGTTACGGGGCAGGGGTACCCGATGGCTACACCTTC.

The CDR3 sequence is CASSGRGSINYGYTF. The CDR3 nucleotides read TGTGCCAGTAGTGGCAGGGGGAGCATTAACTATGGCTACACCTTC. The V and J genes are TRBV19 and TRBJ1-2; the match to TRBD1 covers 7 bases. The germline V gene has CDR1 LNHDA and CDR2 SQIVND (reference sequence). Trimming took 5 bases from V and 1 from J; bases not matched to a gene: 7. The CDR3 consists of 15 residues.

This clone has a handful of counts. V and J are TRBV27 and TRBJ1-6, with TRBD1 matching over 9 bases. Germline trimming cut 5 bases from V and 7 bases from J; bases unmatched to any gene: 3. This CDR3 comprises 14 residues. Per the germline V gene, CDR1 is MNHEY and CDR2 is SMNVEV (reference sequence). CDR3 in amino acids: CASSGQGLNSPLHF. The CDR3 DNA is TGTGCCAGCAGTGGACAGGGGCTCAATTCACCCCTCCACTTT.

The CDR3 DNA reads as TGTGCCTGGAGTGCGGATCGAGGGATTAATGAAAAACTGTTTTTT. It translates to CAWSADRGINEKLFF. The chain employs TRBV30 and TRBJ1-4; D is ambiguous. There are 15 residues in the CDR3. The V and J ends lost 1 base and 4 bases respectively, with 13 bases between them. Looked up from germline, CDR1 is GTSNPN and CDR2 is SVGIG (reference sequence).

V is TRBV30 and J is TRBJ1-3; D not certain. CDR1 and CDR2 from the germline V gene are GTSNPN and SVGIG (reference sequence). The V end lost 6 bases, the J end lost 0 bases, and 12 bases lay between the germline ends. The CDR3 runs to 14 residues. CDR3 region: CACASGLSGNTIYF. The CDR3, as DNA: TGTGCCTGTGCGTCAGGCCTCTCTGGAAACACCATATATTTT.

This chain uses TRBV6-5 with TRBJ1-1; 8 bases fit TRBD1. The J segment lost 5 bases and the V segment lost 2 bases, leaving 4 bases of the junction unmatched. CDR3 length equals 14 residues. CDR1 MNHEY and CDR2 SVGAGI come from the germline V gene. The CDR3 nucleotides read TGTGCCAGCAGTTACGAACAGGGGGTTACTGAAGCTTTCTTT. Encoded protein: CASSYEQGVTEAFF.